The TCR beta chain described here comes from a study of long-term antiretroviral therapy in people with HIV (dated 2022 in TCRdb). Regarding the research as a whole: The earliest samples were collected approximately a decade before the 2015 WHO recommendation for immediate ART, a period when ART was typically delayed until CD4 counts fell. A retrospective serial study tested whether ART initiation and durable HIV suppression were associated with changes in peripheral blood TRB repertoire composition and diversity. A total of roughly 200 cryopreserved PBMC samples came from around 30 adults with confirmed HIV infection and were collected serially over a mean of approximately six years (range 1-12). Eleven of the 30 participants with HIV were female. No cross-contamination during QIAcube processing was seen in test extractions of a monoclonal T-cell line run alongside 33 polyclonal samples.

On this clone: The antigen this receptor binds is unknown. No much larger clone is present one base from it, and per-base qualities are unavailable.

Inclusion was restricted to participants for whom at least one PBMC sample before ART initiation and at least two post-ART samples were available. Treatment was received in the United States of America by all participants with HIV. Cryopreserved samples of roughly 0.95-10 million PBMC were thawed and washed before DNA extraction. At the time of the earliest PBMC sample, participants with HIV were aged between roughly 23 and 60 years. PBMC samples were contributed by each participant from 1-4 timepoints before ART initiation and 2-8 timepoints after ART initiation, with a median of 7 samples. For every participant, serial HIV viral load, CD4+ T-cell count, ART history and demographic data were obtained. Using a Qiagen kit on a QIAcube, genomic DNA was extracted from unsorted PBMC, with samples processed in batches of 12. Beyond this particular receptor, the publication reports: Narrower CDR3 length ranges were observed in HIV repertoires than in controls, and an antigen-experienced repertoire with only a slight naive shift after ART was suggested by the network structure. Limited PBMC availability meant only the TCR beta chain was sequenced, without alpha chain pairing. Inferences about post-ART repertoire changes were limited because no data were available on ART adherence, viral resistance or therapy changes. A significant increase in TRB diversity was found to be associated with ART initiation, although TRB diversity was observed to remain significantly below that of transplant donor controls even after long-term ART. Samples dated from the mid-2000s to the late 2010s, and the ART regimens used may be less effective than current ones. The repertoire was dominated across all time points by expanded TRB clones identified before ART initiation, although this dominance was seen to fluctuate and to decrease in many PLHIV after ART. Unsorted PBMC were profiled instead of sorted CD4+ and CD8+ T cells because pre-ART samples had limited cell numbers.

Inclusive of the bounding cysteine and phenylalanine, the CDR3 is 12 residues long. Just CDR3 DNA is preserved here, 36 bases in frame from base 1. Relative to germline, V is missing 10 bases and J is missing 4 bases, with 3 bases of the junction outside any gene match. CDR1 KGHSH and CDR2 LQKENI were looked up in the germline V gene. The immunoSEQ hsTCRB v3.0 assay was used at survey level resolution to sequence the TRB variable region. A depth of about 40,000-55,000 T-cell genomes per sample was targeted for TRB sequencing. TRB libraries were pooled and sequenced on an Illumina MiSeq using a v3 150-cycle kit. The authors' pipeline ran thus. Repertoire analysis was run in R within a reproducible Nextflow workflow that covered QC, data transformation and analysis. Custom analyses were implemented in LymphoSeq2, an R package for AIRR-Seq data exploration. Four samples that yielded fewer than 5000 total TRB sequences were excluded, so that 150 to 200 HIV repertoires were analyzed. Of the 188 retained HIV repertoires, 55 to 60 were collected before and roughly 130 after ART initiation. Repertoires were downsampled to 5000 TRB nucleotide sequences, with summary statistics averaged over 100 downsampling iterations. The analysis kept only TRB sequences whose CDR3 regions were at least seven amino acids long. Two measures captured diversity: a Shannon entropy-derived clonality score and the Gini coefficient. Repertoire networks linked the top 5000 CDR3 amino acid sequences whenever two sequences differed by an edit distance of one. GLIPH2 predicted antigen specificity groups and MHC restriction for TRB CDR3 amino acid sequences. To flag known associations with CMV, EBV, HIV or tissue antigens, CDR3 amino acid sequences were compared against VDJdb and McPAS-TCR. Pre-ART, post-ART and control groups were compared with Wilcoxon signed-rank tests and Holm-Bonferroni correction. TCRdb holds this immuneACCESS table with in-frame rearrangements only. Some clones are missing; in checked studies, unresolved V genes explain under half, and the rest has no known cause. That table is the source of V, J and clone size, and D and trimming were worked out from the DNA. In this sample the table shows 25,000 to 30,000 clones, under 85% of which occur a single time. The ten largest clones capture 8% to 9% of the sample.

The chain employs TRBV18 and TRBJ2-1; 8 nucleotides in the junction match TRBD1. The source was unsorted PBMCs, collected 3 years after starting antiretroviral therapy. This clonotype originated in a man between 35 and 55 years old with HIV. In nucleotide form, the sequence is TGTGCCACCTGGGACAGGTACAATGAGCAGTTCTTC. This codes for CATWDRYNEQFF.